The rows below give T cell receptor beta chains drawn from one sample of a study of beta chain features in type 1 diabetes. Method: immunoSEQ multiplex PCR; TCRdb's copy keeps in-frame clones and lacks some. This table has approximately 20,000 clones, 50% to 70% appearing once. Sequenced: stem cell memory CD4+ T cells from blood. These TCRs come from a man younger than 30 with type 1 diabetes. The CDR3 runs from the conserved cysteine through the conserved F or W. A D gene is named only where the DNA matches it firmly. Where a row states a size, it is once, few, many or the class of an expanded clone; other rows omit it.

CDR3 DNA	CDR3 protein	V gene	J gene	D gene	clone size
TGCGCCAGCAGCTTGGGGGCGGGACAGAAAGAGACCCAGTACTTC	CASSLGAGQKETQYF	TRBV5-1	TRBJ2-5	-	-
TGTGCCAGCAGACCAGACAGGGGGCCCTACGAGCAGTACTTC	CASRPDRGPYEQYF	TRBV6-5	TRBJ2-7	TRBD1	-
TGTGCCAGCAGCCCGGACCGGGGGGGAACAGATACGCAGTATTTT	CASSPDRGGTDTQYF	TRBV7-2	TRBJ2-3	TRBD2	-
TGCAGCGCCGGACAGATGAAAAACATTCAGTACTTC	CSAGQMKNIQYF	TRBV29-1	TRBJ2-4	-	-
TGTGCCAGCAGCTTGAGGGGAGGAGAGACCCAGTACTTC	CASSLRGGETQYF	TRBV7-9	TRBJ2-5	-	-
TGTGCCAGCAGCTTGGGCAGGGGGCCCTCTGGAAACACCATATATTTT	CASSLGRGPSGNTIYF	TRBV7-2	TRBJ1-3	TRBD1	-
TGTGCCAGCTCACCTAGCTGGAGCAAGAACGAGCAGTACTTC	CASSPSWSKNEQYF	TRBV18	TRBJ2-7	-	-
TGTGCCATCAGTGAGTCTGGGGCAGGGAACCCCGGGGAGCTGTTTTTT	CAISESGAGNPGELFF	TRBV10-3	TRBJ2-2	-	few
TGCGCCAGCAGCTTGTCGGGGGGTCCCACTCAAGGGACCCAGTACTTC	CASSLSGGPTQGTQYF	TRBV5-1	TRBJ2-5	TRBD2	-
TGTGCCAGCAGCCACGGGGTATGGGAAACCTACGAGCAGTACTTC	CASSHGVWETYEQYF	TRBV6-5	TRBJ2-7	-	few